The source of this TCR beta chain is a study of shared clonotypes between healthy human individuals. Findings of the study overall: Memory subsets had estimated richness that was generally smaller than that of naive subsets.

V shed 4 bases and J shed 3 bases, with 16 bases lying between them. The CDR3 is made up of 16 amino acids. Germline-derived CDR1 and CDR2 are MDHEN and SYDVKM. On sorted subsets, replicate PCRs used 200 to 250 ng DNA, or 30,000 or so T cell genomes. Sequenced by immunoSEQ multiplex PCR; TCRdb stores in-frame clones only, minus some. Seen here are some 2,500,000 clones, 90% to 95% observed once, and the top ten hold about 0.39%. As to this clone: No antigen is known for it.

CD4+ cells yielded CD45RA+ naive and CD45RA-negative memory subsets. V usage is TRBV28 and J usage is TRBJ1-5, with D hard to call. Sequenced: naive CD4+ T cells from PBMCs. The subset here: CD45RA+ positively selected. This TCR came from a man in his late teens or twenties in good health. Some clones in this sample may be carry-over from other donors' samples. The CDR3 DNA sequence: TGTGCCAGCAGTTATATATCTGCGGCGGTCAATCAGCCCCAGCATTTT. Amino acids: CASSYISAAVNQPQHF.